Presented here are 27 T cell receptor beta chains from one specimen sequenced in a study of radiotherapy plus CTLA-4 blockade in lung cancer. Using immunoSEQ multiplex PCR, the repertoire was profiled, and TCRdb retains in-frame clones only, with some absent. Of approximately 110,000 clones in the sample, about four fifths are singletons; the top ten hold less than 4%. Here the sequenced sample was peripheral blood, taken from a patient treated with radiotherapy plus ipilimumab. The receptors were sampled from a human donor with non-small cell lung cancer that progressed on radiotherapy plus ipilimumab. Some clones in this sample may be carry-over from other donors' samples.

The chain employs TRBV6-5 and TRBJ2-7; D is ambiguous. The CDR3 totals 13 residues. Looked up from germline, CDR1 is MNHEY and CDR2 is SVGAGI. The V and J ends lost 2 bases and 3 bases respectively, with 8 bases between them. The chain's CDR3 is CASSYGTVYEQYF. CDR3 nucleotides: TGTGCCAGCAGTTACGGAACGGTCTACGAGCAGTACTTC.

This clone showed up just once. CDR3 DNA sequence: TGTGCCAGCAGCTTAGCATCATGGGGCTACACCTTC. It codes for CASSLASWGYTF. This sequence joins TRBV7-8 and TRBJ1-2; D remains ambiguous. CDR1 and CDR2 from the germline V gene are SGHVS and FQNEAQ. V was trimmed by 0 bases and J by 8 bases, leaving 7 bases between them. CDR3 size: 12 residues.

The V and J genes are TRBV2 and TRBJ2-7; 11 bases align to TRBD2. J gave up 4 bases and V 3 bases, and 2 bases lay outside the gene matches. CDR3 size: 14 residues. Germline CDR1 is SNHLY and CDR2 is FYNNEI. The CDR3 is CASSDSGGAYEQYF. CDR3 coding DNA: TGTGCCAGCAGTGATAGCGGGGGGGCGTACGAGCAGTACTTC.

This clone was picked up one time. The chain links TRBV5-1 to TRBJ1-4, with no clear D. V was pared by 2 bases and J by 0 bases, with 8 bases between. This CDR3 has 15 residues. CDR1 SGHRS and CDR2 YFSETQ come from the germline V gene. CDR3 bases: TGCGCCAGCAGCTTCGGGTCAGCAACTAATGAAAAACTGTTTTTT. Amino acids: CASSFGSATNEKLFF. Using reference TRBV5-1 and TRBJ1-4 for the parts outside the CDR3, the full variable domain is KAGVTQTPRYLIKTRGQQVTLSCSPISGHRSVSWYQQTPGQGLQFLFEYFSETQRNKGNFPGRFSGRQFSNSRSEMNVSTLELGDSALYLCASSFGSATNEKLFFGSGTQLSVL.

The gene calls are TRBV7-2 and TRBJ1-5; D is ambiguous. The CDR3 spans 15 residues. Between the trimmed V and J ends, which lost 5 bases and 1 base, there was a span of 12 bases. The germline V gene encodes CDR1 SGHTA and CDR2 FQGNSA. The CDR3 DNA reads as TGTGCCAGCAGCCAGAGCCTATTCAGCAATCAGCCCCAGCATTTT. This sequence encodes CASSQSLFSNQPQHF.

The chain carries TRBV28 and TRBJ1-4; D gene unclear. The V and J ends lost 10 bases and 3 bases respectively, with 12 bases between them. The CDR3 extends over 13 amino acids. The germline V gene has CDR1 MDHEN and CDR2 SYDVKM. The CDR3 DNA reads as TGTGCCATCAACCGGGGTCCTAATGAAAAACTGTTTTTT. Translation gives CAINRGPNEKLFF.

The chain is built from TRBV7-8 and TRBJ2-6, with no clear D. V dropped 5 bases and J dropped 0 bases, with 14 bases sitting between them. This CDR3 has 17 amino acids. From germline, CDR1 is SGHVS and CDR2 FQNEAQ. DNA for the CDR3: TGTGCCAGCAGCGCGACCCCTCCAAACTCTGGGGCCAACGTCCTGACTTTC. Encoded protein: CASSATPPNSGANVLTF. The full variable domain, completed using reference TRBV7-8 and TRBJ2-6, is GAGVSQSPRYKVAKRGQDVALRCDPISGHVSLFWYQQALGQGPEFLTYFQNEAQLDKSGLPSDRFFAERPEGSVSTLKIQRTQQEDSAVYLCASSATPPNSGANVLTFGAGSRLTVL.

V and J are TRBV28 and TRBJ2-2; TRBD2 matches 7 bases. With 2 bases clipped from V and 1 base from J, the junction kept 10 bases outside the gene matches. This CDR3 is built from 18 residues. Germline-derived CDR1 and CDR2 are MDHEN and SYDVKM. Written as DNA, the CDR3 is TGTGCCAGCAGTTTACTAGGTCTAGCGGCTAGGAACACCGGGGAGCTGTTTTTT. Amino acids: CASSLLGLAARNTGELFF.

DNA for the CDR3: TGTGCCAGCAGCAAGACAGGGGTGGACACTGAAGCTTTCTTT. Encoded protein: CASSKTGVDTEAFF. The chain recombines TRBV6-1 with TRBJ1-1, with TRBD1 matching over 8 bases. CDR3 size: 14 residues. Losses at the gene ends were 6 bases for V and 3 bases for J; bases not matched to a gene: 6. The germline V gene has CDR1 MNHNS and CDR2 SASEGT.

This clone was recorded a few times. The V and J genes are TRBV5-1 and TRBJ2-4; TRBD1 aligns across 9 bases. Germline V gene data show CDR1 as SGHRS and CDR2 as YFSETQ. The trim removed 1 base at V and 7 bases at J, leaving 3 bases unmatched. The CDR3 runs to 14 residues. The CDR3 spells CASSLTGGWNIQYF. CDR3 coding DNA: TGCGCCAGCAGCTTGACAGGGGGCTGGAACATTCAGTACTTC.

CDR3 sequence reads: CASSPRQGWGFEQFF. For the CDR3, the DNA is TGTGCCAGCAGCCCACGACAGGGGTGGGGTTTTGAGCAGTTCTTC. The rearrangement links TRBV9 to TRBJ2-1, with TRBD1 matching 8 bases. This CDR3 is built from 15 residues. CDR1 and CDR2 from the germline V gene are SGDLS and YYNGEE. Losses at the gene ends were 4 bases for V and 9 bases for J; bases not matched to a gene: 12.

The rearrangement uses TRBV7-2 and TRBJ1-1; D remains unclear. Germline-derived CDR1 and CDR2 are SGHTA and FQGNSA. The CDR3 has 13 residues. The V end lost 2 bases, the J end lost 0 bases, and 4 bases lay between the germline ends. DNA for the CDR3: TGTGCCAGCAGCTTATTCTTGAACACTGAAGCTTTCTTT. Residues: CASSLFLNTEAFF.

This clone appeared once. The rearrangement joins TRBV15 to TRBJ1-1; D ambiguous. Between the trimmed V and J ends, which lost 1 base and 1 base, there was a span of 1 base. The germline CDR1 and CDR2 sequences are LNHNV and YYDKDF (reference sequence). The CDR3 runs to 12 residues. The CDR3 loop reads CATSRGNTEAFF. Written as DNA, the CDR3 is TGTGCCACCAGCAGAGGGAACACTGAAGCTTTCTTT.

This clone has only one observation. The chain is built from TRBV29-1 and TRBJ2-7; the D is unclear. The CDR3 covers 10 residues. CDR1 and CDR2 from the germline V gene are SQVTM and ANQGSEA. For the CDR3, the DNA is TGCAATGGGGTTGGCTACGAGCAGTACTTC. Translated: CNGVGYEQYF.

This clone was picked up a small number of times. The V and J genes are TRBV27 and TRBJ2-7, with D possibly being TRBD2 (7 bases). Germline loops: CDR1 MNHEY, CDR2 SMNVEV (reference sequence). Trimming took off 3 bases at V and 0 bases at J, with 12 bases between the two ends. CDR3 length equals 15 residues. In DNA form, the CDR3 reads TGTGCCAGCAGTTTCCCCGGGGGGCTCTCCTACGAGCAGTACTTC. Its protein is CASSFPGGLSYEQYF.

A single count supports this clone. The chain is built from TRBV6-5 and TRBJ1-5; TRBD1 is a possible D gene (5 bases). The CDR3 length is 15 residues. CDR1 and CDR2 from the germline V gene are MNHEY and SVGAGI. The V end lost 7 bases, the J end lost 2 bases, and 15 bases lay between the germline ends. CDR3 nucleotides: TGTGCCAGCACCCCAGCTTGGGGGGGCAATCAGCCCCAGCATTTT. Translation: CASTPAWGGNQPQHF.

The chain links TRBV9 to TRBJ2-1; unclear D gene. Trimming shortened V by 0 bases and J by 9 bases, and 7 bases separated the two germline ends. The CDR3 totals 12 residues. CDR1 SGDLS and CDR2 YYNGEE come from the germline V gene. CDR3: CASSVDRREQFF. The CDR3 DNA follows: TGTGCCAGCAGCGTAGATAGGCGTGAGCAGTTCTTC.

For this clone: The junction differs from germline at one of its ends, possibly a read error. CDR3 DNA sequence: TGCGCCAGCAGCCAAGATATGGGAACCGCAAGCAGTCAGCCCCAGCATTTT. This encodes CASSQDMGTASSQPQHF. The chain joins TRBV4-1 to TRBJ1-5; D is ambiguous. Per the germline V gene, CDR1 is MGHRA and CDR2 is YSYEKL. The CDR3 is 17 residues long.

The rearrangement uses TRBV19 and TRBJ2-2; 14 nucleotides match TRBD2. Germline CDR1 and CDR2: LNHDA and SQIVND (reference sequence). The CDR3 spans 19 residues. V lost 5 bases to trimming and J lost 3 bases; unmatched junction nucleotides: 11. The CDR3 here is CASSGYPGLAGAHTGELFF. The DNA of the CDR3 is TGTGCCAGTAGTGGATACCCGGGACTAGCGGGAGCCCACACCGGGGAGCTGTTTTTT.

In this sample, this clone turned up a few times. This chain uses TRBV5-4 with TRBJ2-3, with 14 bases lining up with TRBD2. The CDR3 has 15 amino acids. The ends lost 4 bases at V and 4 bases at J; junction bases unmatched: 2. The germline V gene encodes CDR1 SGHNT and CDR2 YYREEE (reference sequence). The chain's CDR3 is CASSPGLAGADTQYF. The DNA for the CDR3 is TGTGCCAGCAGCCCGGGACTAGCGGGGGCAGATACGCAGTATTTT.

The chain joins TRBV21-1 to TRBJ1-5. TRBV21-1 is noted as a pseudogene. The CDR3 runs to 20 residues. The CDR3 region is CASSKNSGASGIWGNQPQHF. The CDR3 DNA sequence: TGTGCCAGCAGCAAAAATTCGGGGGCCTCAGGTATATGGGGCAATCAGCCCCAGCATTTT.

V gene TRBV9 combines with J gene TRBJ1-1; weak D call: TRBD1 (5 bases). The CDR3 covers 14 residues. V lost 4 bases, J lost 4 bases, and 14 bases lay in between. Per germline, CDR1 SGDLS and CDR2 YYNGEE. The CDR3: CASSPWGGTTEAFF. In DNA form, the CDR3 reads TGTGCCAGCAGCCCGTGGGGGGGTACCACTGAAGCTTTCTTT.

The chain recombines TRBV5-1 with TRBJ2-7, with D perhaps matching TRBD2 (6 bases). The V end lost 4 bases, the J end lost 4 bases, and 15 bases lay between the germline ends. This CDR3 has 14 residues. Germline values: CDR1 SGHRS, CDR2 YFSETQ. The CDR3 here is CASSRPDSGYEQYF. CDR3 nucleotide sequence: TGCGCCAGCAGCCGTCCGGATAGCGGTTACGAGCAGTACTTC.

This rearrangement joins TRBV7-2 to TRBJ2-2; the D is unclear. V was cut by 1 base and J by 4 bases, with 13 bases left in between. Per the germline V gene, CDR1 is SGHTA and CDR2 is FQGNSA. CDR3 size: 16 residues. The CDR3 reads CASSLDASLFTGELFF. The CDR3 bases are TGTGCCAGCAGCTTAGATGCGTCCCTCTTCACCGGGGAGCTGTTTTTT. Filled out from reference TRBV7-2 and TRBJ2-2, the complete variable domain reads GAGVSQSPSNKVTEKGKDVELRCDPISGHTALYWYRQSLGQGLEFLIYFQGNSAPDKSGLPSDRFSAERTGGSVSTLTIQRTQQEDSAVYLCASSLDASLFTGELFFGEGSRLTVL.

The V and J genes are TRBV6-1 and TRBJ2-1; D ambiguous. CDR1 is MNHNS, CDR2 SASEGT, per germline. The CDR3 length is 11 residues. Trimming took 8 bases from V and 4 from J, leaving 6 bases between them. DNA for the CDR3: TGTGCCAGCGCTTTATACAATGAGCAGTTCTTC. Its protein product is CASALYNEQFF.

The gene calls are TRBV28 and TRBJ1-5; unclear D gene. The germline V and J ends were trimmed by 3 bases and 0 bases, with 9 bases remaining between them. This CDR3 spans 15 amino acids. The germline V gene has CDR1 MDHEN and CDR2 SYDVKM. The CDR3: CASSFGHYSNQPQHF. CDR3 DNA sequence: TGTGCCAGCAGTTTCGGTCATTATAGCAATCAGCCCCAGCATTTT.

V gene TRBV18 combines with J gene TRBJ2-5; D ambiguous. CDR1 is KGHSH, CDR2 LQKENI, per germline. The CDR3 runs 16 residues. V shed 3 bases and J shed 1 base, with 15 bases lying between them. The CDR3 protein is CASSPPRAFSQETQYF. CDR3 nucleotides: TGTGCCAGCTCACCTCCCCGGGCCTTCAGCCAAGAGACCCAGTACTTC. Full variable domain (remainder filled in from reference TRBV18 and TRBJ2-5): NAGVMQNPRHLVRRRGQEARLRCSPMKGHSHVYWYRQLPEEGLKFMVYLQKENIIDESGMPKERFSAEFPKEGPSILRIQQVVRGDSAAYFCASSPPRAFSQETQYFGPGTRLLVL.